The entry that follows covers one T cell receptor beta chain sequence. These data come from a study of blood T cell repertoires in COVID-19. Study-wide background: Material from acute and convalescent COVID-19 was sourced from the United States, Italy and Spain. T cells, B-cell-depleted T cells, or PBMCs provided the cDNA or gDNA that served as material.

Methods used by the authors: Researchers report that nucleated cell counts were estimated from reference gene primer amplification. Only in-frame clones appear in the TCRdb table, and some are missing; sequencing was by immunoSEQ multiplex PCR. The DNA was the basis for D and trimming; V, J and clone size are from that table. The top ten clones hold about 15% of a sample with some 87,000 clones, around 79% of them seen once. The CDR3 has 15 residues. Trimming removed 3 bases from V and 8 bases from J; junction bases left unmatched: 6. Germline V gene lookup returns CDR1 WNHNN and CDR2 SYGVQD (reference sequence).

The TCR originated in a human donor in a cohort sampled during active COVID-19. The rearrangement links TRBV10-1 to TRBJ2-1, with 11 bases matching TRBD2. Sequencing was done on a sample of peripheral blood. CDR3 bases: TGCGCCAGCAGTGAAACTAGCGGGAGTTTACATGAGCAGTTCTTC. It encodes CASSETSGSLHEQFF.